The 20 T cell receptor beta chains listed next were all sequenced from one sample in a study of neurological immune-mediated disorders. TCRdb redid the calling of the 5' RACE reads with MiXCR, one entry per CDR3 protein. This sample has about 30,000 distinct CDR3 sequences, with more than 14% found just once. What was sequenced was PBMCs. All receptors come from a man between 65 and 85 years old in good health.

This clonotype was observed at least ten times. The chain carries TRBV10-3 and TRBJ2-1; D ambiguous. Germline CDR1 ENHRY, CDR2 SYGVKD. V was cut by 10 bases and J by 9 bases, with 19 bases left in between. This CDR3 contains 13 residues. The CDR3 DNA reads TGTGCCACCGCCCCCTTAATACCTGGTGAGCAGTTCTTC. It is translated as CATAPLIPGEQFF.

There are many counts of this clonotype. The V call is TRBV2, the J call TRBJ1-1, with TRBD1 matching 10 bases. The CDR3 contains 17 residues. Losses at the gene ends were 6 bases for V and 4 bases for J; bases not matched to a gene: 14. Germline CDR1 and CDR2: SNHLY and FYNNEI. CDR3 bases: TGTGCCAGCAGGAGGGGGGGGACAGGGGTAAGCTTCACTGAAGCTTTCTTT. This encodes CASRRGGTGVSFTEAFF.

This clonotype was observed at least ten times. V and J are TRBV28 and TRBJ2-5, with 7 nucleotides matching TRBD1. V lost 5 bases and J lost 1; bases outside the gene matches: 16. The CDR3 runs 18 residues. CDR1 MDHEN and CDR2 SYDVKM come from the germline V gene. Here the CDR3 DNA reads TGTGCCAGCAGTCCGCCAGGACAGGCAGCCCCATTCCAAGAGACCCAGTACTTC. Its translation is CASSPPGQAAPFQETQYF. Variable domain in full (rest from reference TRBV28 and TRBJ2-5): DVKVTQSSRYLVKRTGEKVFLECVQDMDHENMFWYRQDPGLGLRLIYFSYDVKMKEKGDIPEGYSVSREKKERFSLILESASTNQTSMYLCASSPPGQAAPFQETQYFGPGTRLLVL.

In this sample, this clonotype turned up many times. The J gene is TRBJ1-6, the V gene TRBV4-3; D call uncertain. The CDR3 contains 17 residues. Trimming removed 0 bases from V and 9 bases from J, with 18 bases in between. Germline assignment: CDR1 LGHNA and CDR2 YSLEER. The CDR3 loop reads CASSQDLLGLRGSPLHF. The CDR3 DNA is TGCGCCAGCAGCCAAGATCTATTAGGCCTAAGAGGTTCACCCCTCCACTTT.

The chain uses TRBV30 and TRBJ1-1, with 8 bases identical to TRBD1. This CDR3 region has 15 residues. Germline values: CDR1 GTSNPN, CDR2 SVGIG (reference sequence). V dropped 0 bases and J dropped 1; count of bases not matched to a gene: 4. In DNA form, the CDR3 reads TGTGCCTGGAGTGTAAAGGGACAGGCGAACACTGAAGCTTTCTTT. Its translation: CAWSVKGQANTEAFF.

Comment on this clonotype: The conserved closing phenylalanine or tryptophan is absent in this CDR3, likely reflecting a read error. The chain joins TRBV20-1 to TRBJ2-3; tentatively, D is TRBD2 (7 bases). CDR1 is DFQATT and CDR2 is SNEGSKA in the germline V gene (reference sequence). The CDR3 spans 13 residues. Trimming shortened V by 3 bases and J by 5 bases, and 12 bases separated the two germline ends. The CDR3 here is CSASAGAGDTQYS. CDR3 coding DNA: TGCAGTGCTAGCGCGGGGGCAGGAGATACGCAGTATTCT.

This clonotype was picked up many times. The chain couples TRBV5-1 to TRBJ2-3; 9 bases match TRBD1. The CDR3 runs to 16 residues. V lost 4 bases, J lost 1 base, and 7 bases stayed unmatched. CDR1 and CDR2 (germline): SGHRS, YFSETQ. The CDR3 here is CASSPERQGGTDTQYF. Here the CDR3 DNA reads TGCGCCAGCAGCCCGGAGAGACAGGGGGGCACAGATACGCAGTATTTT.

This clonotype occurred many times. The CDR3 nucleotides are TGTGCCAGTAGTATTACCGGGGGCGGGGCCGGGGAGCTGTTTTTT. Protein product: CASSITGGGAGELFF. The rearrangement uses TRBV19 and TRBJ2-2; D may match TRBD1 or TRBD2 (6 bases each). V shed 3 bases and J shed 6 bases, with 14 bases lying between them. CDR3 length equals 15 residues. Looked up from germline, CDR1 is LNHDA and CDR2 is SQIVND (reference sequence).

In this sample, this clonotype turned up many times. The chain's CDR3 is CASSLGGSQGAGLYTF. In DNA form, the CDR3 reads TGTGCCAGCAGCTTAGGAGGTTCACAGGGGGCTGGATTATACACCTTC. This chain joins TRBV7-8 and TRBJ1-2; 9 bases align to TRBD1. Trimming cost V 1 base and J 11 bases; bases outside gene matches: 14. Looked up from germline, CDR1 is SGHVS and CDR2 is FQNEAQ. The CDR3 is 16 amino acids.

This clonotype was counted at least ten times. The chain is built from TRBV12-3 or TRBV12-4 and TRBJ1-6; D gene unclear. The CDR3 totals 12 residues. With 8 bases removed from V and 3 bases from J, the gap between germline ends came to 5 bases. For the CDR3, the DNA is TGTGCCAGCGCAGTCTATAATTCACCCCTCCACTTT. Amino acid sequence: CASAVYNSPLHF.

Only one count was recorded for this clonotype. The gene calls are TRBV18 and TRBJ2-4; D gene ambiguous. The CDR3 is 15 amino acids. V lost 0 bases to trimming and J lost 6 bases, with 12 bases between them. Looked up from germline, CDR1 is KGHSH and CDR2 is LQKENI. The CDR3 sequence: CASSPPSTARNIQYF. As DNA, the CDR3 is TGTGCCAGCTCACCACCCTCCACTGCAAGAAACATTCAGTACTTC.

This clonotype was detected only a few times. The CDR3 DNA reads as TGTGCCAGCAGTTTACTTCGGACAGTGCATACGCAGTATTTT. It specifies CASSLLRTVHTQYF. This rearrangement joins TRBV27 to TRBJ2-3, with D perhaps matching TRBD1 (6 bases). The V gene lost 2 bases and the J gene lost 7 bases, with 13 bases spanning the gap. Germline-derived CDR1 and CDR2 are MNHEY and SMNVEV (reference sequence). The CDR3 totals 14 residues.

This clonotype was observed a few times. This clone may be a read error of a much larger clone one base away. This chain joins TRBV24-1 and TRBJ2-1, with TRBD2 as a possible D gene (7 bases). The CDR3 is made up of 13 amino acids. Germline loops: CDR1 KGHDR, CDR2 SFDVKD. The CDR3 sequence: CTTSRGPLNEQFF. CDR3 DNA: TGTACCACCTCGCGGGGGCCTCTCAATGAGCAGTTCTTC.

Many counts were recorded for this clonotype. The chain carries TRBV5-6 and TRBJ1-1; 7 bases match TRBD1. Germline CDR1 is SGHDT and CDR2 is YYEEEE. The trim removed 4 bases at V and 3 bases at J, leaving 9 bases unmatched. The CDR3 length is 15 residues. The CDR3 sequence is CASSVTGVQDTEAFF. The CDR3 nucleotides read TGTGCCAGCAGCGTCACAGGGGTTCAGGACACTGAAGCTTTCTTT.

The table lists this clonotype with many counts. V is TRBV20-1 and J is TRBJ2-3; D uncertain. The germline gives CDR1 DFQATT, CDR2 SNEGSKA (reference sequence). Trimming cost V 2 bases and J 0 bases, with 6 bases left between them. CDR3 length equals 13 residues. In DNA form, the CDR3 reads TGCAGTGCTAGACCCTCTAGCACAGATACGCAGTATTTT. Residues: CSARPSSTDTQYF.

This clonotype has ten or more counts. This sequence joins TRBV20-1 and TRBJ2-1; D uncertain. The germline gives CDR1 DFQATT, CDR2 SNEGSKA (reference sequence). V was trimmed by 6 bases and J by 2 bases, leaving 5 bases between them. CDR3 length: 11 residues. CDR3 nucleotide sequence: TGCAGTGCCCTCCCCTACAATGAGCAGTTCTTC. It codes for CSALPYNEQFF.

This clonotype appeared many times. The rearrangement links TRBV5-1 to TRBJ2-3; D is undetermined. The CDR3 sequence is 14 residues long. Per germline, CDR1 SGHRS and CDR2 YFSETQ. V was shortened by 0 bases and J by 3 bases, with 8 bases between the two germline ends. This CDR3 reads CASSLAKGTDTQYF. CDR3 sequence (DNA): TGCGCCAGCAGCTTGGCGAAAGGGACAGATACGCAGTATTTT.

The table lists this clonotype with many counts. The rearrangement links TRBV20-1 to TRBJ2-1; D is perhaps TRBD2 (5 bases). V was cut by 1 base and J by 0 bases, with 13 bases left in between. The V gene's germline CDR1 is DFQATT and CDR2 SNEGSKA (reference sequence). This CDR3 spans 16 amino acids. This chain's CDR3 is CSARGGQTSSYNEQFF. CDR3 coding DNA: TGCAGTGCTAGAGGCGGGCAGACAAGCTCCTACAATGAGCAGTTCTTC.

This clonotype was picked up many times. The rearrangement uses TRBV30 and TRBJ2-1; D may correspond to TRBD1 or TRBD2 (6 bases each). This CDR3 has 18 residues. Per germline, CDR1 GTSNPN and CDR2 SVGIG (reference sequence). V dropped 2 bases and J dropped 0 bases, with 20 bases sitting between them. CDR3 DNA: TGTGCCTGGAGTACTCTCCAGAAGGGGGGAAACTCCTACAATGAGCAGTTCTTC. Amino acid sequence: CAWSTLQKGGNSYNEQFF.

Comment on this clonotype: Sequence at one end of the junction differs from germline and may be a read error. This chain connects TRBV27 to TRBJ1-6; no reliable D call. This CDR3 has 15 residues. The germline gives CDR1 MNHEY, CDR2 SMNVEV (reference sequence). CDR3 DNA sequence: TGTGCCAGCAGTTCCGGGCAGCTTTATAATTCATCCCTCCACTTT. Its protein is CASSSGQLYNSSLHF.